These 2 T cell receptor beta chains were all obtained from the same sample, sequenced in a study of T cells after yellow fever vaccination (dated by TCRdb to the late 2010s). The treatment or condition tag for this specimen amounts to: live attenuated yellow fever vaccine strain. The protocol used for the library was 5' RACE. These reads were obtained on an Illumina NovaSeq 6000. TCRdb reran the public reads through fastp at Q25 and MiXCR, keeping productive beta chains. Rows with one shared CDR3 protein collapse into an entry with the most common genes and DNA. The sample yields 14,000 or so distinct CDR3 sequences; more than 7% were counted once. About 1.6% of the sample comes from the top ten. The input for sequencing was PBMCs, either bulk or a sorted T-cell subset (CD4+, CD8+, memory, or dextramer-sorted; not recorded which), taken on the day of the yellow fever booster vaccination. Receptors originate from a man aged 18 to 30 who received the YFV17D yellow fever vaccine.

This clonotype appeared many times. This chain uses TRBV21-1 with TRBJ2-7; the listed D gene, TRBD1, was not tested against the DNA. TRBV21-1 is marked as a pseudogene. The length of the CDR3 is 16 residues. CDR3 protein: CASSKVAGTGVFEQYV. The DNA of the CDR3 is TGTGCCAGCAGCAAAGTAGCTGGGACAGGGGTATTCGAGCAGTACGTC.

This clonotype is medium-sized. The chain couples TRBV20-1 to TRBJ1-4; D gene ambiguous. The CDR3 is 12 residues long. Trimming pared 0 bases from V and 5 bases from J, leaving 4 bases between. Per the germline V gene, CDR1 is DFQATT and CDR2 is SNEGSKA (reference sequence). The chain's CDR3 is CSARDQNEKLFF. The DNA of the CDR3 is TGCAGTGCTAGAGACCAGAATGAAAAACTGTTTTTT.